This entry is about one T cell receptor (beta chain). Its antigen specificity is not known. The record has no base qualities; no much larger clone is one base away. Sorted unstimulated T cells, along with proliferating T cells recovered from mixed lymphocyte reactions, underwent TCRbeta CDR3 sequencing. Fresh whole blood from under 13 HLA-typed healthy donors was used as the source from which PBMCs were isolated. The V and J ends are trimmed by 3 bases and 4 bases, leaving 14 bases between them. Inclusive of the bounding cysteine and phenylalanine, the CDR3 is 15 residues long. Only the CDR3 part of the read is kept: 45 bases, read in frame from the first base. CDR1 KGHSH and CDR2 LQKENI were looked up in the germline V gene. Libraries were prepared through the immunoSEQ multiplex PCR assay. Some 100,000 TCR templates per sample were assayed by the deep sequencing platform. Genomic DNA extracted from sorted T cells was used for TCRbeta CDR3 sequencing. The authors processed their data as follows. The R programming language was used for the clonal analysis of the TCRbeta CDR3 data. Alloreactive CD4+ and CD8+ clones were identified by comparing unstimulated samples to CFSE-low samples taken after the reaction. Alloreactive CD4+ clones were assigned to regulatory or non-regulatory origin by matching sequences to sorted unstimulated Treg and non-Treg repertoires. This is the immuneACCESS table as TCRdb keeps it, with only in-frame sequences that have V and J called. A part of the clones is gone; compared with another copy, unresolved V genes explain less than half, and the rest is unexplained. The D gene and trimming were derived from the DNA, and the V and J assignments and clone size from that table. This sample is represented by roughly 120,000 clones; around nine tenths of them were singletons. The ten largest clonotypes hold 1.3% of the sample.

This specimen comes from a study of siplizumab effects on memory and regulatory T cells (dated 2019 in TCRdb). Turning to the overall study: The study examined how the anti-CD2 antibody siplizumab affects alloreactive T-cell subsets in allogeneic mixed lymphocyte reactions built from human PBMCs.

Points the paper makes about the study in general: The suppressive function of proliferating Tregs from siplizumab cultures was not functionally confirmed. For roughly 75-97% of proliferating CD4+ or CD8+ clones, no naive or memory phenotype could be assigned. Greater diversity appeared to be present in unstimulated naive T cells than in memory T cells, and a substantial contribution to the alloresponse seemed to be made by naive cells. Of the alloreactive CD4+ clones that could be mapped, the Treg-derived share averaged almost 70% with siplizumab compared with 25% to 30% in control reactions. Sequences below about 10^-5 frequency were poorly captured, so only a minor fraction of alloreactive clones could be mapped to unstimulated subsets. Siplizumab significantly lowered the cumulative frequency of alloreactive sequences that could be traced to unstimulated CD4+ memory T cells.

The sample was CD4+ T cells sorted from blood. The chain couples TRBV18 to TRBJ2-3, with the D call perhaps TRBD1 or TRBD2, as 5 bases match in each case. The TCR originated in a human donor in good health. Here the CDR3 is given as CASSPWDGGPDTQYF. The bases read TGTGCCAGCTCACCGTGGGATGGGGGACCAGATACGCAGTATTTT.